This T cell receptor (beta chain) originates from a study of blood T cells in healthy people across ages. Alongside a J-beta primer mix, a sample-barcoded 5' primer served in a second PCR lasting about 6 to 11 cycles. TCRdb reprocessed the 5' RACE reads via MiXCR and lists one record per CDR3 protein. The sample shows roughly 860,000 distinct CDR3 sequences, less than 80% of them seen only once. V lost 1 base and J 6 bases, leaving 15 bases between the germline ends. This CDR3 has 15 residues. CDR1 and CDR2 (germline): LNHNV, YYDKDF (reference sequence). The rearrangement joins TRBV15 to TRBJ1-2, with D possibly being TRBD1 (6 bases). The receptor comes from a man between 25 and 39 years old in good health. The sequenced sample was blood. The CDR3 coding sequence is TGTGCCACCAGCAGAGTAACGGGGGCGAAGGATGGCTACACCTTC. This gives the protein CATSRVTGAKDGYTF.